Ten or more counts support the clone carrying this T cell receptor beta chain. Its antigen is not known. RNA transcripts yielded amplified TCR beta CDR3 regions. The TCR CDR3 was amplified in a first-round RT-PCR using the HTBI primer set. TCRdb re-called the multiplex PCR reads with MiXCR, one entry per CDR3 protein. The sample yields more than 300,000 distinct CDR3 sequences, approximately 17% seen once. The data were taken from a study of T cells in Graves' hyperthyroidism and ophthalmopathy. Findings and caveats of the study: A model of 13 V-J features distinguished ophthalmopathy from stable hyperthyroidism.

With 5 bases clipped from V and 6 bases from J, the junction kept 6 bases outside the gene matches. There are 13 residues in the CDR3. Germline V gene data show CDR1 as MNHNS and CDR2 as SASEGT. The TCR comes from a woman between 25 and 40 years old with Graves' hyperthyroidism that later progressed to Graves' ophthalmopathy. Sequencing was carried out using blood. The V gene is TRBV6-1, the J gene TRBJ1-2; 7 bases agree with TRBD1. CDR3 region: CASSTTGTDGYTF. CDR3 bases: TGTGCCAGCAGTACGACAGGGACGGATGGCTACACCTTC.